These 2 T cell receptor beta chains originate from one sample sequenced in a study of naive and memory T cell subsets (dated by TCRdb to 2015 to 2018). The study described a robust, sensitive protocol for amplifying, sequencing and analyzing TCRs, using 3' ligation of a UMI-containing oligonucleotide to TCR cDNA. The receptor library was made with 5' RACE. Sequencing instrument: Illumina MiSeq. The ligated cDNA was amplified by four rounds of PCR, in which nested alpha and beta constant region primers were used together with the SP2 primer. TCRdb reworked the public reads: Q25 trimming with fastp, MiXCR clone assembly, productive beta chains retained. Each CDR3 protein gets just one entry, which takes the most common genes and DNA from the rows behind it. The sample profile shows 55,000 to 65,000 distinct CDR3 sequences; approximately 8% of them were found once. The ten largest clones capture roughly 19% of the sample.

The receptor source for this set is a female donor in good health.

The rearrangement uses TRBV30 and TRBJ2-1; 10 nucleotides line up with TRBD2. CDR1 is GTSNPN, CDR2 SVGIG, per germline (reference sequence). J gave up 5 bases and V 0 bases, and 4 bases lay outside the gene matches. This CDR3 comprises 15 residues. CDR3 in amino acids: CAWSVLAGPHNEQFF. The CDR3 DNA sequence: TGTGCCTGGAGTGTACTAGCGGGACCGCACAATGAGCAGTTCTTC.

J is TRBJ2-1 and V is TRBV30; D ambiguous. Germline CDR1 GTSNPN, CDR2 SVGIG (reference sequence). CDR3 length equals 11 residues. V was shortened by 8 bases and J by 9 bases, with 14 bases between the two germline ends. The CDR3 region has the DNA TGTGCCGGGAAAGTGGCGCCTGAGCAGTTCTTC. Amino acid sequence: CAGKVAPEQFF.